The rows below give T cell receptor beta chains drawn from one sample of a study of cytomegalovirus exposure and HLA in healthy donors. TCRdb's table, derived via immunoSEQ multiplex PCR, lists solely in-frame clones and lacks some. The sample records about 170,000 clones, around nine tenths being singletons. Input material: PBMCs. The receptors originated from a man aged 18 to 35 in good health and CMV-seropositive. Both conserved end residues are part of each CDR3. A D gene is named only where the DNA matches it firmly.

- | TRBJ1-1 | TRBV28 | CASRLDSPEAFF | TGTGCCAGCAGACTGGACAGCCCTGAAGCTTTCTTT
- | TRBJ2-7 | TRBV6-5 | CATRGRGSYEQYF | TGTGCCACTCGAGGCCGGGGCTCCTACGAGCAGTACTTC
- | TRBJ1-4 | TRBV7-2 | CASSSDTSTNEKLFF | TGTGCCAGCAGCTCAGACACTTCAACTAATGAAAAACTGTTTTTT
TRBD1 | TRBJ2-1 | TRBV7-2 | CASNAGGQPYNEQFF | TGTGCCAGCAACGCTGGGGGACAGCCCTACAATGAGCAGTTCTTC
TRBD2 | TRBJ2-7 | TRBV4-2 | CASSQEERSSGRFSSYEQYF | TGTGCCAGCAGCCAAGAAGAGAGGTCTAGCGGGAGGTTTAGCTCCTACGAGCAGTACTTC
- | TRBJ1-1 | TRBV27 | CASSFTGTMNTEAFF | TGTGCCAGCAGTTTTACCGGGACAATGAACACTGAAGCTTTCTTT
TRBD1 | TRBJ1-2 | TRBV6-5 | CASSTGGHYGYTF | TGTGCCAGCAGTACAGGGGGCCATTATGGCTACACCTTC
TRBD1 | TRBJ2-7 | TRBV11-2 | CASSTDRQFYEQYF | TGTGCCAGCAGCACGGACAGGCAATTCTACGAGCAGTACTTC
TRBD1 | TRBJ2-7 | TRBV4-3 | CASSPGTGSPYEQYF | TGCGCCAGCAGCCCCGGGACAGGGTCCCCCTACGAGCAGTACTTC
TRBD1 | TRBJ1-6 | TRBV4-2 | CASSQDGTGVSPLHF | TGTGCCAGCAGCCAAGATGGGACAGGGGTTTCACCCCTCCACTTT
- | TRBJ2-2 | TRBV10-3 | CAISREQRTGELFF | TGTGCCATCAGCCGAGAACAGCGGACCGGGGAGCTGTTTTTT
- | TRBJ1-1 | TRBV10-3 | CAISSGTEAFF | TGTGCCATCAGTTCGGGGACTGAAGCTTTCTTT
TRBD2 | TRBJ2-3 | TRBV9 | CASSGRLAGDTDTQYF | TGTGCCAGCAGCGGAAGACTAGCGGGGGACACAGATACGCAGTATTTT
TRBD1 | TRBJ2-7 | TRBV19 | CASSPRDSRSSYEQYF | TGTGCCAGTAGTCCCCGGGACAGCCGAAGCTCCTACGAGCAGTACTTC